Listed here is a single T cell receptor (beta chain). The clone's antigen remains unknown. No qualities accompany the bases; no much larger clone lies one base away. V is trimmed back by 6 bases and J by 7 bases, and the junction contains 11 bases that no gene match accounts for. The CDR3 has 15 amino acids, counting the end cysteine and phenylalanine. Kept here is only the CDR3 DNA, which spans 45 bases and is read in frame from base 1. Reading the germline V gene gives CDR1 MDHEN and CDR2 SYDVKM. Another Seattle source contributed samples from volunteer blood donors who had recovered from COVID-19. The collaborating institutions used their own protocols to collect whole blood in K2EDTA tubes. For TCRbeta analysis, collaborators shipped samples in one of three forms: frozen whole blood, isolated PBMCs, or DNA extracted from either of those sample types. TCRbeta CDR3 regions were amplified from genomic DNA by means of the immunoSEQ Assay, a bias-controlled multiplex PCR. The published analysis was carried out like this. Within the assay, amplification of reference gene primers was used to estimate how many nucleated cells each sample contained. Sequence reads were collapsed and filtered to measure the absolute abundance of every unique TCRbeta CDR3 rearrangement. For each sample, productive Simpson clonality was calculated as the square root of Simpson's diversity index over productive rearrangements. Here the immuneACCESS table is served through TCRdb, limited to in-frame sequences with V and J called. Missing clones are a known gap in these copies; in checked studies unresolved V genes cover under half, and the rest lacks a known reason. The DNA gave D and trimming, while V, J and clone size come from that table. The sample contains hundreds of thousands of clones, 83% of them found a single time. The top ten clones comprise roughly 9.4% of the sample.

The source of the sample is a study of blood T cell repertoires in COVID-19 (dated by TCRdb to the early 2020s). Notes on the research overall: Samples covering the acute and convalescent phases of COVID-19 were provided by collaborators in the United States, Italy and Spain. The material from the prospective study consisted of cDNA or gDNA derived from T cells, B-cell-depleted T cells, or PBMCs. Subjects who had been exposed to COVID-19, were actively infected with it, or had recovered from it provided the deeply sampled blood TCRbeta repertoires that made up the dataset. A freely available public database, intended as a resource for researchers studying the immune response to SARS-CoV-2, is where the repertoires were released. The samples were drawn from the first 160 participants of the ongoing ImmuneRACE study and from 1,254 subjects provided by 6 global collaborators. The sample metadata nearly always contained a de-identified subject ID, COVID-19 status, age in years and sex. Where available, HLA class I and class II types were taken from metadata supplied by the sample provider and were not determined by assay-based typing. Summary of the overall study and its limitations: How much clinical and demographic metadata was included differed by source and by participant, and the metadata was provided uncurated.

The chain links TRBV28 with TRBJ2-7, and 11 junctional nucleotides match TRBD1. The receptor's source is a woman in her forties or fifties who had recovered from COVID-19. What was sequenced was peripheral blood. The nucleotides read TGTGCCAGCAGAACAGCCGGACAGGGGGCTGGGGAGCAGTACTTC. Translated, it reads CASRTAGQGAGEQYF.